One sample yielded the 10 T cell receptor beta chains listed below, sequenced in a study of robustness of blood B and T cell sequencing (dated by TCRdb to the late 2010s). The library relied on PCR. The run used an Illumina MiSeq. Synthesis of cDNA relied on SMARTScribe reverse transcriptase together with a 5' template-switch oligo that added a universal priming site. Each cDNA molecule was tagged by a 12-nucleotide random unique molecular identifier (UMI) carried on the template-switch oligo. TCRdb handled the public reads itself, with Q25 trimming in fastp and clone calling in MiXCR, and kept productive beta chains. A single entry per CDR3 protein holds the most common genes and DNA from its merged rows. In this sample the table shows about 4,000 distinct CDR3 sequences, less than 65% of which occur a single time. Under 25% of the sample belongs to the ten largest clones. TCRbeta repertoires were quantified from mRNA rather than genomic DNA, which captures expressed receptors.

Material for sequencing was peripheral blood. The receptors come from a human donor in good health.

This clonotype appeared once. This chain connects TRBV11-3 to TRBJ2-3; 10 nucleotides agree with TRBD2. This CDR3 is built from 16 residues. V lost 7 bases, J lost 1 base, and 8 bases stayed unmatched. Per the germline V gene, CDR1 is SGHNT and CDR2 is YENEEA. The CDR3 coding sequence is TGTGCCAGCACCCCCTACGGGACTAGCGGCACAGATACGCAGTATTTT. This translates into CASTPYGTSGTDTQYF.

The chain recombines TRBV20-1 with TRBJ1-5; 8 bases match TRBD1. The V segment lost 0 bases and the J segment 8 bases; nucleotides outside the gene matches: 3. There are 13 residues in the CDR3. Germline V lookup: CDR1 DFQATT, CDR2 SNEGSKA (reference sequence). CDR3 residues: CSARETGGKPQHF. The DNA of the CDR3 is TGCAGTGCTAGAGAAACAGGGGGGAAGCCCCAGCATTTT.

The chain links TRBV6-1 to TRBJ2-1, with D hard to call. There are 9 residues in the CDR3. The V gene lost 4 bases and the J gene lost 12 bases, with 4 bases spanning the gap. Germline V gene lookup returns CDR1 MNHNS and CDR2 SASEGT. The CDR3 loop is CASSAWQFF. The CDR3 DNA reads as TGTGCCAGCAGTGCGTGGCAGTTCTTC.

The V call is TRBV6-1, the J call TRBJ2-2, with D perhaps assigned TRBD1 or TRBD2 (5 bases each). Germline V gene sequence: CDR1 MNHNS, CDR2 SASEGT. CDR3 length equals 19 residues. V was pared by 5 bases and J by 1 base, with 23 bases between. This chain's CDR3 is CASSQLHLQGTQNTGELFF. For the CDR3, the DNA is TGTGCCAGCAGTCAACTACACCTACAAGGGACGCAGAACACCGGGGAGCTGTTTTTT.

The chain carries TRBV6-6 and TRBJ1-1; TRBD1 is a possible D gene (5 bases). Germline CDR1 reads MNHNY; CDR2 reads SVGAGI (reference sequence). This CDR3 is built from 14 residues. V was pared by 2 bases and J by 6 bases, with 13 bases between. As DNA, the CDR3 is TGTGCCAGCAGTTACGGGGGACTAACAGCTGAAGCTTTCTTT. Translating gives CASSYGGLTAEAFF.

This clonotype was picked up a small number of times. The V gene is TRBV5-1, the J gene TRBJ2-7, with a possible D match to TRBD1 (6 bases). Germline CDR1 and CDR2: SGHRS and YFSETQ. The CDR3 sequence is 13 residues long. The V and J ends lost 4 bases and 2 bases respectively, with 10 bases between them. The CDR3 DNA is TGCGCCAGCAGCCGGGGACAAGCCTACGAGCAGTACTTC. It codes for CASSRGQAYEQYF.

The chain carries TRBV6-1 and TRBJ2-7; D is unresolved. From germline, CDR1 is MNHNS and CDR2 SASEGT. This CDR3 contains 11 residues. Trimming took off 4 bases at V and 3 bases at J, with 4 bases between the two ends. This CDR3 is CASSAYYEQYF. CDR3 DNA sequence: TGTGCCAGCAGTGCCTACTACGAGCAGTACTTC.

The table lists this clonotype with a few counts. This chain connects TRBV30 to TRBJ2-7, with 8 bases that match TRBD1. Looked up from germline, CDR1 is GTSNPN and CDR2 is SVGIG (reference sequence). After removal of 0 bases from V and 3 bases from J, the junction contained 4 bases not matched to a gene. The CDR3 consists of 14 residues. The CDR3 sequence is CAWSVTGGGYEQYF. In nucleotides, the CDR3 is TGTGCCTGGAGTGTAACAGGGGGAGGCTACGAGCAGTACTTC.

Within the sample, this clonotype is medium-sized. The rearrangement links TRBV10-3 to TRBJ1-2; 7 bases are a match to TRBD1. The V gene's germline CDR1 is ENHRY and CDR2 SYGVKD. The CDR3 totals 14 residues. Losses at the gene ends were 6 bases for V and 3 bases for J; bases not matched to a gene: 7. This CDR3 reads CAISPGGGHYGYTF. The CDR3, as DNA: TGTGCCATCAGCCCAGGGGGGGGTCACTATGGCTACACCTTC.

The V gene is TRBV2, the J gene TRBJ2-7, with D perhaps matching TRBD2 (6 bases). Germline CDR1 SNHLY, CDR2 FYNNEI. The CDR3 contains 14 residues. Between the trimmed V and J ends, which lost 8 bases and 0 bases, there was a span of 14 bases. CDR3 DNA sequence: TGTGCCAGCCGGAGGGGAGGTCCCTCCTACGAGCAGTACTTC. Amino acids: CASRRGGPSYEQYF.